This TCR beta chain was profiled in a study of blood T cell repertoires in COVID-19. Looking at the study overall: Samples representing acute and convalescent COVID-19 were sourced from the United States, Italy and Spain. T cells, B-cell-depleted T cells, or PBMCs provided the cDNA or gDNA that served as material.

Cohorts were based on clinical histories the participants reported. In germline, CDR1 is SEHNR, CDR2 FQNEAQ (reference sequence). CDR3 length equals 13 residues. V lost 4 bases, J lost 9 bases, and 7 bases stayed unmatched. Original processing methods: For nucleated cells, counts were estimated from reference gene primer amplification. Assay used: immunoSEQ multiplex PCR; TCRdb lists only in-frame clones, some missing. V, J and clone size are those of that table, while D and trimming were read from the DNA. This repertoire shows around 140,000 clones, about 86% found once; its top ten account for 2.4%.

The chain has TRBV7-9 and TRBJ1-2; 8 bases are shared with TRBD1. The sample was PBMCs or T cells enriched from blood (not recorded which). This receptor was taken from a man aged 35 to 55 with acute COVID-19. As DNA, the CDR3 is TGTGCCAGCAGCTGGACAGGGATGGAGAGCTACACCTTC. The encoded protein is CASSWTGMESYTF.